The next 29 T cell receptor beta chains were all read from a single sample in a study of blood T cells in healthy people across ages. PCR was performed a second time for about 7 to 12 cycles using a sample-barcoded 5' primer and a J-beta primer mix. TCRdb redid the calling of the 5' RACE reads with MiXCR, one entry per CDR3 protein. The repertoire holds around 1,800,000 distinct CDR3 sequences, with roughly two fifths as singletons. Source material: blood. Source of these receptors: a human donor in good health.

This clonotype came up a few times. Here the CDR3 reads CASSLGTRNTGELFF. As DNA, the CDR3 is TGTGCCAGCAGTTTAGGGACTAGGAACACCGGGGAGCTGTTTTTT. The chain has TRBV12-3 or TRBV12-4 and TRBJ2-2, with TRBD2 matching over 7 bases. The V segment lost 1 base and the J segment 1 base; nucleotides outside the gene matches: 0. This CDR3 comprises 15 residues.

This clonotype showed up just a few times. Compared with germline, one end of the junction differs, possibly owing to a read error. The chain has TRBV6-5 and TRBJ1-2; D may be TRBD1 (5 bases). Germline CDR1 and CDR2: MNHEY and SVGAGI. The CDR3 runs to 14 residues. The CDR3 here is CASRRQGTIYGHTF. As DNA, the CDR3 is TGTGCCAGCAGACGCCAGGGTACTATCTATGGCCACACCTTC.

V is TRBV6-1 and J is TRBJ2-6; 8 nucleotides agree with TRBD1. There are 22 residues in the CDR3. Germline V CDR1 and CDR2: MNHNS, SASEGT. The trim removed 6 bases at V and 0 bases at J, leaving 22 bases unmatched. The CDR3 coding sequence is TGTGCCAGCAGCCTCCGGGACAGGCTAATCACTGCCCGTACCTCTGGGGCCAACGTCCTGACTTTC. It translates to CASSLRDRLITARTSGANVLTF.

Only a few counts were recorded for this clonotype. The chain has TRBV5-5 and TRBJ2-7, with D perhaps assigned TRBD1 or TRBD2 (5 bases each). V gave up 4 bases and J gave up 6 bases, with 17 bases separating them. This CDR3 is 14 amino acids long. Germline V gene sequence: CDR1 SGHKS, CDR2 YYEKEE (reference sequence). In nucleotides, the CDR3 is TGTGCCAGCAGCCCCACCGGGGCTTGGAGCGAGCAGTACTTC. Translation: CASSPTGAWSEQYF.

The gene calls are TRBV2 and TRBJ1-6, with D maybe TRBD1 (5 bases). Germline V CDR1 and CDR2: SNHLY, FYNNEI. With 6 bases removed from V and 2 bases from J, the gap between germline ends came to 17 bases. There are 17 residues in the CDR3. As DNA, the CDR3 is TGTGCCAGCAGGGAGACAGCTGGCGGCACCTATAATTCACCCCTCCACTTT. Translated: CASRETAGGTYNSPLHF.

The V gene is TRBV7-2, the J gene TRBJ2-1; unclear D gene. The V end was cut by 1 base, the J end by 1 base, with 11 bases between. CDR1 is SGHTA and CDR2 is FQGNSA in the germline V gene. CDR3 length: 16 residues. DNA for the CDR3: TGTGCCAGCAGCTTAGTTAGTACACTTTCCTACAATGAGCAGTTCTTC. Encoded protein: CASSLVSTLSYNEQFF.

This clonotype was counted a few times. DNA for the CDR3: TGCGCCAGCAGCCCAAGCACTAGCGCTCCCTACGAGCAGTACTTC. This sequence encodes CASSPSTSAPYEQYF. The V gene is TRBV4-3, the J gene TRBJ2-7; 7 bases map to TRBD2. Germline CDR1 LGHNA, CDR2 YSLEER. The CDR3 totals 15 residues. J was trimmed by 2 bases and V by 4 bases; bases with no gene match: 8.

The rearrangement links TRBV28 to TRBJ1-5, with D perhaps matching TRBD1 (6 bases). Germline V lookup: CDR1 MDHEN, CDR2 SYDVKM. The CDR3 consists of 13 residues. The ends were cut back, 10 bases at V and 5 bases at J, with 15 bases in the middle. The CDR3 bases are TGTGCCATCAATTCAGGGGTGGATCAGCCCCAGCATTTT. Translating it yields CAINSGVDQPQHF.

This clonotype appeared a few times. The chain has TRBV20-1 and TRBJ1-2, with D hard to call. The CDR3 consists of 15 residues. Trimming took 0 bases from V and 4 from J, leaving 15 bases between them. CDR1 is DFQATT and CDR2 is SNEGSKA in the germline V gene (reference sequence). CDR3 sequence (DNA): TGCAGTGCTAGAGATCGACCGGGCCCTAGCTATGGCTACACCTTC. Its translation: CSARDRPGPSYGYTF.

The V gene is TRBV2, the J gene TRBJ2-7, with TRBD1 identical over 7 bases. This CDR3 has 15 residues. CDR1 and CDR2 (germline): SNHLY, FYNNEI. Unmatched junction bases numbered 9, after V lost 6 bases and J lost 1 base. CDR3 region: CASRATGTVSYEQYF. DNA for the CDR3: TGTGCCAGCAGAGCTACCGGGACAGTTTCCTACGAGCAGTACTTC.

In this sample, this clonotype turned up a few times. The CDR3 DNA sequence: TGCAGTGCTAGCTCCGGACAGGGGGCGGACAATGAGCAGTTCTTC. Its translation: CSASSGQGADNEQFF. This chain joins TRBV20-1 and TRBJ2-1; the match to TRBD1 covers 11 bases. Germline V gives CDR1 DFQATT, CDR2 SNEGSKA (reference sequence). This CDR3 has 15 residues. V shed 3 bases and J 5 bases; nucleotides not matched to a gene: 6.

This rearrangement joins TRBV24-1 to TRBJ2-1, with TRBD1 as a possible D gene (5 bases). There are 14 residues in the CDR3. Trimming removed 6 bases from V and 10 bases from J, with 18 bases in between. The germline V gene encodes CDR1 KGHDR and CDR2 SFDVKD. CDR3 sequence: CATSSASRGPEQFF. The CDR3, as DNA: TGTGCCACCAGTTCGGCTAGTAGGGGCCCGGAGCAGTTCTTC.

The chain recombines TRBV15 with TRBJ1-2; a weak D match, TRBD1 (6 bases). Trimming pared 2 bases from V and 6 bases from J, leaving 13 bases between. The CDR3 totals 14 residues. From germline, CDR1 is LNHNV and CDR2 YYDKDF (reference sequence). CDR3 bases: TGTGCCACCAGCAGAACTCCCCGGACAGATGGCTACACCTTC. Translation: CATSRTPRTDGYTF.

Details on this clonotype: An end of the junction does not agree with germline; a read error may underlie this. This chain uses TRBV20-1 with TRBJ2-1, with 13 bases matching TRBD2. Germline V gene sequence: CDR1 DFQATT, CDR2 SNEGSKA (reference sequence). The CDR3 is 13 residues long. For the CDR3, the DNA is TGCATTGCTAGAAGGACTAGCGGGGGAGAGCAGTTCTTC. As protein: CIARRTSGGEQFF.

In the case of this clonotype: The germline gene is not matched at one end of the junction; a read error may be the cause. The chain joins TRBV29-1 to TRBJ2-3; possible D gene TRBD2, 6 bases. This CDR3 has 14 residues. Germline CDR1 is SQVTM and CDR2 is ANQGSEA. The DNA for the CDR3 is TGCAGCGTTGAAGGGGGGGATGGCACAGGTACGCAGTATTTT. It codes for CSVEGGDGTGTQYF.

In this sample, this clonotype turned up a few times. The chain recombines TRBV4-3 with TRBJ2-3; no clear D. The germline gives CDR1 LGHNA, CDR2 YSLEER. There are 14 residues in the CDR3. The V and J ends lost 1 base and 2 bases respectively, with 7 bases between them. In nucleotides, the CDR3 is TGCGCCAGCAGCCAAGCCAGACCCACAGATACGCAGTATTTT. Protein product: CASSQARPTDTQYF.

This clonotype has more than one count but fewer than ten. The rearrangement uses TRBV11-2 and TRBJ2-3; 7 bases are shared with TRBD2. There are 12 residues in the CDR3. From germline, CDR1 is SGHAT and CDR2 FQNNGV. V was pared by 5 bases and J by 13 bases, with 9 bases of the junction left unmatched. The CDR3 DNA reads as TGTGCCAGCAGCGAAGGCGGACTAGTCGAGTATTTT. Translation gives CASSEGGLVEYF.

This chain joins TRBV6-6 and TRBJ2-7, with a weak D call TRBD1 (6 bases). V gave up 0 bases and J gave up 3 bases, with 15 bases separating them. Germline V gene lookup returns CDR1 MNHNY and CDR2 SVGAGI (reference sequence). This CDR3 contains 16 residues. The CDR3 sequence: CASSYSKDRMDYEQYF. The CDR3 DNA sequence: TGTGCCAGCAGTTACTCGAAGGACAGAATGGACTACGAGCAGTACTTC.

This clonotype has ten or more counts. This chain links TRBV10-3 with TRBJ2-4; 12 nucleotides agree with TRBD2. This CDR3 comprises 15 residues. The germline V gene encodes CDR1 ENHRY and CDR2 SYGVKD. J gave up 12 bases and V 10 bases, and 16 bases lay outside the gene matches. The CDR3 is CATQGLAGTNDRQYF. CDR3 coding DNA: TGTGCCACCCAAGGACTAGCGGGGACCAATGACCGTCAGTACTTC.

This clonotype was seen only a few times. The rearrangement uses TRBV7-9 and TRBJ2-4; D gene ambiguous. The closer fit of TRBJ2-7 to the DNA end suggests the J call may be wrong. This CDR3 has 15 residues. Germline V gives CDR1 SEHNR, CDR2 FQNEAQ (reference sequence). DNA for the CDR3: TGTGCCAGCAGCTTAGATTCAGCCGCAGCCTACGAGCAGTACTTC. This codes for CASSLDSAAAYEQYF.

V usage is TRBV6-2 or TRBV6-3 and J usage is TRBJ2-1; 8 nucleotides match TRBD2. V was pared by 2 bases and J by 7 bases, with 4 bases of the junction left unmatched. This CDR3 region has 14 residues. Germline V lookup: CDR1 MNHEY, CDR2 SVGEGT. CDR3 residues: CASSYGGGLNEQFF. The DNA for the CDR3 is TGTGCCAGCAGTTACGGCGGGGGGCTAAATGAGCAGTTCTTC.

The V gene is TRBV28, the J gene TRBJ2-5; 14 bases are shared with TRBD2. This CDR3 has 21 residues. Trimming cost V 4 bases and J 3 bases; bases outside gene matches: 19. Germline V gene lookup returns CDR1 MDHEN and CDR2 SYDVKM. CDR3 amino acids: CASSSDEEPGLAGALEETQYF. As DNA, the CDR3 is TGTGCCAGCAGTTCCGACGAAGAACCGGGACTAGCGGGGGCCCTGGAAGAGACCCAGTACTTC.

The V call is TRBV29-1, the J call TRBJ2-3, with TRBD2 identical over 8 bases. Germline trimming cut 5 bases from V and 5 bases from J; bases unmatched to any gene: 12. CDR3 length: 15 amino acids. Per the germline V gene, CDR1 is SQVTM and CDR2 is ANQGSEA. The CDR3 DNA sequence: TGCAGCGTTCGGCGGGGGGCCACCAGGGGAGATACGCAGTATTTT. Amino acid sequence: CSVRRGATRGDTQYF.

This clonotype was detected a few times. V gene TRBV4-2 combines with J gene TRBJ2-1; D remains ambiguous. The V and J ends lost 4 bases and 10 bases respectively, with 14 bases between them. Per germline, CDR1 LGHNA and CDR2 YNFKEQ. The length of the CDR3 is 13 residues. The CDR3 region is CASSRYVGNEQFF. DNA of the CDR3: TGTGCCAGCAGCCGATACGTGGGGAACGAGCAGTTCTTC.

This clonotype was counted ten times or more. The germline gene is not matched at one end of the junction; a read error may be the cause. CDR3 bases: TGTGCCAGCAGTTTCCCGGGAGATCCGCAGTATTTT. It yields the protein CASSFPGDPQYF. The chain links TRBV12-3 or TRBV12-4 to TRBJ2-3, with D perhaps matching TRBD2 (6 bases). The CDR3 contains 12 residues.

The chain joins TRBV20-1 to TRBJ2-3; the D gene is possibly TRBD2 (6 bases). CDR3 size: 14 residues. V lost 3 bases and J 3 bases, leaving 13 bases between the germline ends. Germline V gene lookup returns CDR1 DFQATT and CDR2 SNEGSKA (reference sequence). DNA for the CDR3: TGCAGTGCTAGTTCCCGGGAGAGGACAGATACGCAGTATTTT. It specifies CSASSRERTDTQYF.

This chain joins TRBV13 and TRBJ2-4; a weak D match, TRBD1 (5 bases). Germline CDR1 PRHDT, CDR2 FYEKMQ (reference sequence). There are 12 residues in the CDR3. V was cut by 5 bases and J by 13 bases, with 15 bases left in between. The CDR3 protein is CASSEQDNKQYF. The DNA of the CDR3 is TGTGCCAGCAGCGAACAGGACAATAAGCAGTACTTC.

The chain has TRBV5-6 and TRBJ1-2; D gene ambiguous. The CDR3 covers 13 residues. CDR1 and CDR2 (germline): SGHDT, YYEEEE. Trimming left V 3 bases short and J 5 bases short, with 11 bases between. The CDR3 sequence is CASSSGWSYGYTF. CDR3 sequence (DNA): TGTGCCAGCAGCTCCGGCTGGAGTTATGGCTACACCTTC.

The chain uses TRBV15 and TRBJ2-3; the D gene is possibly TRBD2 (5 bases). CDR3 length equals 15 residues. Germline lookup yields CDR1 LNHNV and CDR2 YYDKDF (reference sequence). The V end lost 0 bases, the J end lost 2 bases, and 9 bases lay between the germline ends. CDR3 in amino acids: CATSRDTGFTDTQYF. CDR3 in DNA: TGTGCCACCAGCAGAGATACGGGATTCACAGATACGCAGTATTTT.